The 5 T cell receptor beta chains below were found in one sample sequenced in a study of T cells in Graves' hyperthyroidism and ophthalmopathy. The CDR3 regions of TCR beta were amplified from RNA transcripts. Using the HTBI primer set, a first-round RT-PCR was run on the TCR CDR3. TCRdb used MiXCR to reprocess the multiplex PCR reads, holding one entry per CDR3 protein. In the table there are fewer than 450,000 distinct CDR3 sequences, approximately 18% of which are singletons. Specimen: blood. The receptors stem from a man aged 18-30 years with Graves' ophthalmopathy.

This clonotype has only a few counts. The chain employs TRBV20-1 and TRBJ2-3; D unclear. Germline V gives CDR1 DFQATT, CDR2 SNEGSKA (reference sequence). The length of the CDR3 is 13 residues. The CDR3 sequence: CSPRSQIADTQYF. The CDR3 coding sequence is TGCAGCCCTCGGTCCCAGATCGCCGATACGCAGTATTTT.

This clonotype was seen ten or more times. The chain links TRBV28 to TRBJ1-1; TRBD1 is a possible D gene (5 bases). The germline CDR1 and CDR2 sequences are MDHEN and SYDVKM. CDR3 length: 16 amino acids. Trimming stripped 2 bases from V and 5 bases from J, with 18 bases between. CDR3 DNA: TGTGCCAGCAGTTTAAATCCCCGCCCTCGGGGGACTGAAGCTTTCTTT. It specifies CASSLNPRPRGTEAFF.

This CDR3 is CASSQEGIGGGNTIYF. CDR3 in DNA: TGTGCCAGCAGCCAAGAAGGGATTGGGGGTGGAAACACCATATATTTT. This chain joins TRBV3-1 and TRBJ1-3, with D perhaps TRBD1 (5 bases). Germline values: CDR1 LGHDT, CDR2 YNNKEL (reference sequence). The CDR3 totals 16 residues. V lost 0 bases to trimming and J lost 3 bases, with 12 bases between them. Drawing the rest from reference TRBV3-1 and TRBJ1-3, the complete variable domain is DTAVSQTPKYLVTQMGNDKSIKCEQNLGHDTMYWYKQDSKKFLKIMFSYNNKELIINETVPNRFSPKSPDKAHLNLHINSLELGDSAVYFCASSQEGIGGGNTIYFGEGSWLTVV.

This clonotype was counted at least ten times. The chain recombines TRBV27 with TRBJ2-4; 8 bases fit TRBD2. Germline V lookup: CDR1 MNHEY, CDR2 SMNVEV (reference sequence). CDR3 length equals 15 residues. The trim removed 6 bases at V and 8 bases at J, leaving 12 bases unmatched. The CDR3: CASRAGGHGNYIQYF. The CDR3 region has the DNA TGTGCCAGCAGGGCGGGGGGCCACGGTAATTACATTCAGTACTTC.

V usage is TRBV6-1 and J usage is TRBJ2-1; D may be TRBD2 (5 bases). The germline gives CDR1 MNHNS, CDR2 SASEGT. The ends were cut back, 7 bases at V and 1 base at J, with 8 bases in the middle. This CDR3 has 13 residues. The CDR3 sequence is CASTSGSYNEQFF. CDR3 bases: TGTGCCAGCACGAGCGGTTCCTACAATGAGCAGTTCTTC.